Following are 10 T cell receptor beta chains from one sample sequenced in a study of radiotherapy plus CTLA-4 blockade in lung cancer. The repertoire was sequenced with immunoSEQ multiplex PCR; TCRdb's copy has only in-frame clones and lacks some. The sample records more than 100,000 clones, over 80% being singletons. The sequenced sample was peripheral blood, obtained from a patient treated with radiotherapy plus ipilimumab. The receptors were sampled from a human donor with non-small cell lung cancer that progressed on radiotherapy plus ipilimumab.

This clone was seen only a few times. The chain has TRBV19 and TRBJ2-7; D is unclear. The CDR3 runs to 14 residues. With 1 base removed from V and 2 bases from J, the gap between germline ends came to 9 bases. Germline V lookup: CDR1 LNHDA, CDR2 SQIVND (reference sequence). Written as DNA, the CDR3 is TGTGCCAGTAGTATAGGAGGTGGCGCCTACGAGCAGTACTTC. Encoded protein: CASSIGGGAYEQYF.

J is TRBJ2-3 and V is TRBV27; D is unresolved. Trimming stripped 2 bases from V and 0 bases from J, with 9 bases between. From germline, CDR1 is MNHEY and CDR2 SMNVEV (reference sequence). The CDR3 covers 15 residues. CDR3 loop: CASSLTRPSTDTQYF. The CDR3 DNA reads TGTGCCAGCAGTTTAACGAGACCAAGCACAGATACGCAGTATTTT.

This sequence joins TRBV5-1 and TRBJ2-3; D unresolved. The CDR3 loop spans 13 amino acids. CDR1 is SGHRS, CDR2 YFSETQ, per germline. The V and J ends lost 2 bases and 4 bases respectively, with 8 bases between them. CDR3 in amino acids: CASSFEIADTQYF. As DNA, the CDR3 is TGCGCCAGCAGCTTCGAAATCGCAGATACGCAGTATTTT.

This clone appeared a single time. This chain links TRBV7-9 with TRBJ2-7; 9 bases line up with TRBD1. Germline CDR1 is SEHNR and CDR2 is FQNEAQ (reference sequence). V shed 4 bases, J shed 5 bases, and the junction held 9 bases outside the gene matches. The CDR3 has 15 residues. CDR3 in amino acids: CASSSSGTGTNEQYF. CDR3 coding DNA: TGTGCCAGCAGCTCCTCCGGGACAGGGACCAACGAGCAGTACTTC. The variable domain in full, with the rest retrieved from reference TRBV7-9 and TRBJ2-7, is DTGVSQNPRHKITKRGQNVTFRCDPISEHNRLYWYRQTLGQGPEFLTYFQNEAQLEKSRLLSDRFSAERPKGSFSTLEIQRTEQGDSAMYLCASSSSGTGTNEQYFGPGTRLTVT.

The V call is TRBV19, the J call TRBJ2-6; D gene ambiguous. This CDR3 is 14 amino acids long. Trimming took 5 bases from V and 5 from J, leaving 10 bases between them. CDR1 is LNHDA and CDR2 is SQIVND in the germline V gene (reference sequence). This CDR3 reads CASSDDLWANVLTF. The CDR3 DNA sequence: TGTGCCAGTAGTGACGACCTCTGGGCCAACGTCCTGACTTTC. Based on the CDR3 plus reference TRBV19 and TRBJ2-6, the full variable domain is DGGITQSPKYLFRKEGQNVTLSCEQNLNHDAMYWYRQDPGQGLRLIYYSQIVNDFQKGDIAEGYSVSREKKESFPLTVTSAQKNPTAFYLCASSDDLWANVLTFGAGSRLTVL.

The rearrangement links TRBV7-2 to TRBJ2-7; TRBD1 aligns across 7 bases. The CDR3 loop spans 14 amino acids. Germline values: CDR1 SGHTA, CDR2 FQGNSA. After removal of 5 bases from V and 6 bases from J, the junction contained 10 bases not matched to a gene. CDR3 coding DNA: TGTGCCAGCAGCCTAGACCTAGGGGGCGGCGAGCAGTACTTC. Translated: CASSLDLGGGEQYF. Combining the CDR3 with reference TRBV7-2 and TRBJ2-7 gives the whole variable domain GAGVSQSPSNKVTEKGKDVELRCDPISGHTALYWYRQSLGQGLEFLIYFQGNSAPDKSGLPSDRFSAERTGGSVSTLTIQRTQQEDSAVYLCASSLDLGGGEQYFGPGTRLTVT.

This rearrangement joins TRBV9 to TRBJ2-5, with D maybe TRBD1 (6 bases). Germline V gene data show CDR1 as SGDLS and CDR2 as YYNGEE. This CDR3 is 15 amino acids long. With 0 bases removed from V and 3 bases from J, the gap between germline ends came to 12 bases. CDR3 in DNA: TGTGCCAGCAGCGTAGCTCTGGCAGGGGAAGAGACCCAGTACTTC. Encoded protein: CASSVALAGEETQYF.

This chain joins TRBV7-9 and TRBJ1-2; the D is unclear. The CDR3 runs to 14 residues. In germline, CDR1 is SEHNR, CDR2 FQNEAQ (reference sequence). Trimming took off 5 bases at V and 4 bases at J, with 14 bases between the two ends. The CDR3 sequence is CASSQFQRGYGYTF. For the CDR3, the DNA is TGTGCCAGCAGCCAATTCCAACGGGGCTATGGCTACACCTTC.

The chain has TRBV5-1 and TRBJ2-7; a possible D gene is TRBD2 (6 bases). The V gene lost 4 bases and the J gene lost 0 bases, with 14 bases spanning the gap. CDR1 is SGHRS, CDR2 YFSETQ, per germline. This CDR3 has 15 residues. CDR3 DNA sequence: TGCGCCAGCAGCCCGGGACTTACTAGCTCCTACGAGCAGTACTTC. Amino acids: CASSPGLTSSYEQYF.

A few counts support this clone. The rearrangement uses TRBV2 and TRBJ1-4; D call uncertain. This CDR3 is 15 amino acids long. Looked up from germline, CDR1 is SNHLY and CDR2 is FYNNEI. Trimming removed 7 bases from V and 2 bases from J, with 14 bases in between. The CDR3 DNA is TGTGCCAGCATCCGCTCTCCCCGCACTAATGAAAAACTGTTTTTT. It yields the protein CASIRSPRTNEKLFF.